This T cell receptor (beta chain) was obtained from a study of Ad26.COV2.S vaccination and SARS-CoV-2 variants (dated by TCRdb to about 2021). Regarding the research as a whole: Vaccine-arm donors were drawn from COV1001, a multicentre, randomized, double-blind, placebo-controlled phase I-IIa trial of Ad26.COV2.S in healthy adults. The TCR-sequenced set comprised about 30 samples: some 19 Ad26.COV2.S vaccine recipients, 5 placebo recipients and 8 SARS-CoV-2 convalescent individuals. Sequencing of the TCRbeta repertoire served to evaluate the specificity and breadth of SARS-CoV-2-reactive T cell receptors following Ad26.COV2.S vaccination. Ad26.COV2.S was administered intramuscularly at a dose of 5x10^10 or 1x10^11 viral particles, either as one shot or as two shots given 56 days apart. Blinding of investigators to trial group allocation was maintained during experiments and outcome assessment. Trial participants were randomized into five groups of five: low-dose or high-dose Ad26.COV2.S given once or twice, or placebo on both occasions.

What the treatment or condition label conveys for this sample: around 19 received Ad26.COV2.S at low or high dose, single or two shots; several received placebo; per-sample allocation not given. Repertoires of vaccine and placebo recipients were sequenced from samples collected on day 63 after the first injection. Cohort 1b enrolled 25 adults aged 18-55 years at a single site in Boston, USA, between 29 July and 7 August 2020. As a vaccine, Ad26.COV2.S was a replication-incompetent adenovirus type 26 vector that expressed a prefusion-stabilized SARS-CoV-2 spike protein derived from the original Wuhan strain. The immunoSEQ Assay was the method used to sequence TCRbeta CDR3 regions. After extraction, genomic DNA underwent amplification by bias-controlled multiplex PCR, followed by high-throughput sequencing. Per the source publication's procedure: To quantify the absolute abundance of every unique TCRbeta CDR3 region, sequences were collapsed and filtered. T cell fraction was estimated by normalizing TCRbeta template counts to usable DNA, which was measured by amplifying reference genes present in all nucleated cells. Repertoire TCRs were annotated as SARS-CoV-2-specific when V gene, CDR3 amino acid sequence and J gene were exactly matched to a known reactive TCR set. The reference SARS-CoV-2 TCR set was obtained from MIRA and was filtered for enrichment in COVID-19-positive ImmuneCODE repertoires, whereby public or cross-reactive TCRs were removed. Based on the MIRA antigens, annotated TCRs were further analysed at the level of specific ORF or position within ORF. Depth was the summed frequency of annotated unique rearrangements, while breadth was defined as annotated unique rearrangements over total unique productive rearrangements. Group comparisons of TCR breadth used two-sided Wilcoxon rank-sum tests. TCRdb limited this immuneACCESS table to in-frame rearrangements with V and J called. A share of clones is missing; checked studies link under half to unresolved V genes, and the rest is unexplained. D and trimming were read from the DNA, whereas the V and J calls and clone size are those reported in that table. For this sample there are about 480,000 clones; roughly 87% appear just once. In total, the top ten clones hold 13% of the sample.

As concerns this clone: It lacks a known antigen. Base qualities are not at hand, and no much larger clone is one base apart.

Broad study findings and their caveats: The authors noted that the TCR breadth and depth analyses may have underestimated total T cell responses. After vaccination, spike-specific CD8+ and CD4+ T cell responses were reported to show substantial breadth. Non-spike TCR breadth was comparable between vaccine and placebo recipients, consistent with the vaccine containing only spike. The study was not powered to compare responses between vaccine doses or regimens. Spike-specific TCR breadth was higher in Ad26.COV2.S recipients than in placebo recipients (P = 0.0014).

Trimming removed 4 bases from V and 5 bases from J, leaving 19 bases between the germline ends. Via the germline V gene, CDR1 is SGHRS and CDR2 YFSETQ. The CDR3 contains 16 residues, cysteine and phenylalanine counted. Of all the DNA, just the CDR3 is kept, 48 bases in frame from base 1. Sequences were derived from peripheral blood, sampled in a trial of Ad26.COV2.S vaccine versus placebo. In this chain, TRBV5-1 is recombined with TRBJ1-5; the D region possibly corresponds to TRBD1 (6 bases align). The sequence derives from a person between 18 and 59 years old who received the Ad26.COV2.S COVID-19 vaccine or a placebo. The nucleotide sequence reads TGCGCCAGCAGCCCGGGATACAGGGCACAGGATCAGCCCCAGCATTTT. This gives the protein CASSPGYRAQDQPQHF. With the portions outside the CDR3 filled from the reference TRBV5-1 and TRBJ1-5 genes, the complete variable region becomes KAGVTQTPRYLIKTRGQQVTLSCSPISGHRSVSWYQQTPGQGLQFLFEYFSETQRNKGNFPGRFSGRQFSNSRSEMNVSTLELGDSALYLCASSPGYRAQDQPQHFGDGTRLSIL.